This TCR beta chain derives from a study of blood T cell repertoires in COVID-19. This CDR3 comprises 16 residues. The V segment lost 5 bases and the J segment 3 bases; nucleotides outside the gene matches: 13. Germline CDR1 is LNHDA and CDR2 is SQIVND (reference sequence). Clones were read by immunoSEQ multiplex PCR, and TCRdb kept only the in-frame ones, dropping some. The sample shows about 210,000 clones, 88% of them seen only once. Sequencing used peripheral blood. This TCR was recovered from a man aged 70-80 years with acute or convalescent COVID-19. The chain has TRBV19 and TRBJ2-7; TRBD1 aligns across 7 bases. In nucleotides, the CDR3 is TGTGCCAGTAGTCCCTCCAAGGGACAGTTAGACTACGAGCAGTACTTC. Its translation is CASSPSKGQLDYEQYF.